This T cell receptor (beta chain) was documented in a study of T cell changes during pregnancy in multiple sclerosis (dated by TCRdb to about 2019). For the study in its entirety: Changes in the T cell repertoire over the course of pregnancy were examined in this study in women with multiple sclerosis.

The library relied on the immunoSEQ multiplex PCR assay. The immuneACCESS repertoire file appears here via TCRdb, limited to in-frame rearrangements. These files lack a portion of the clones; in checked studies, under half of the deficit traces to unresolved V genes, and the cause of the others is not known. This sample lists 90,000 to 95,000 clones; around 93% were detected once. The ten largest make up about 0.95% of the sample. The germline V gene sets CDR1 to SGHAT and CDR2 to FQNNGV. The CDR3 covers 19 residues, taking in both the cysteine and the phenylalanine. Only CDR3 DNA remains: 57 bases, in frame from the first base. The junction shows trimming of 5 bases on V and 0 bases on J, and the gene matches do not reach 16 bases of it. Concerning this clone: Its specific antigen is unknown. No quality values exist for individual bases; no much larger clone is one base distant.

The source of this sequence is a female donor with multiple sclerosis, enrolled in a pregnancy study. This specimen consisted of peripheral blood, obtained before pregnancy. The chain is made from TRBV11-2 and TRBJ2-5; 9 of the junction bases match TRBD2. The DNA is TGTGCCAGCAGCCGAAGGGAGAGACTAGCGGTAGGAGACCAAGAGACCCAGTACTTC. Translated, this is CASSRRERLAVGDQETQYF.